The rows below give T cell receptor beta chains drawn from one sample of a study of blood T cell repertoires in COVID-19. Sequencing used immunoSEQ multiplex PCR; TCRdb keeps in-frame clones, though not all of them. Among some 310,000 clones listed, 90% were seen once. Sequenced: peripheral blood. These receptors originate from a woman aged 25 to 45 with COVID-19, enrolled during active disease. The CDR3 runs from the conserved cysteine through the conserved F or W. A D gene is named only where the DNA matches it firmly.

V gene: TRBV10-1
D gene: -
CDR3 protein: CASSESNGDGELFF

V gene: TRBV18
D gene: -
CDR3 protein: CASSPPQRPTEAFF

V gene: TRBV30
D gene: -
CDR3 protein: CAWSPVGGYTF

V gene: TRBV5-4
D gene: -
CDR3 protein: CASSLERQFGYTF

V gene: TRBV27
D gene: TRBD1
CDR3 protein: CASSVTGGLGKNIQYF

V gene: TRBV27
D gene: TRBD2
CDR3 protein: CASRLAGVVLHEQYF

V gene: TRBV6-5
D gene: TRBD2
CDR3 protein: CASGTSGRNNEQFF

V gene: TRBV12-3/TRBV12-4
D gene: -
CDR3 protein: CASRHSGGTEAFF

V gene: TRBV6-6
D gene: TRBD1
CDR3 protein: CASTTTGVTGELFF

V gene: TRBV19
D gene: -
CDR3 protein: CASSLRWGPDQPQHF

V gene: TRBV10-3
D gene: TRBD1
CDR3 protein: CAIGGQGSNEKLFF

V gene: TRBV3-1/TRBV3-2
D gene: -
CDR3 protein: CASSQEVRAEQFF

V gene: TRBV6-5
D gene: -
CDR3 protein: CASWVQSAHSYEQYF

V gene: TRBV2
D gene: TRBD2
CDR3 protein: CASRAWGPTGTSGSANEQFF

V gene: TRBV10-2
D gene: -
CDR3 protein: CASTRVISQPQHF

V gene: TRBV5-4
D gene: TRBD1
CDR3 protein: CASSGTGYEQYF

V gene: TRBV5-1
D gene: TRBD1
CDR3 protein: CASSLTGTLNTEAFF

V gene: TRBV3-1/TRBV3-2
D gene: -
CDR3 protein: CASSRTVTNTEAFF

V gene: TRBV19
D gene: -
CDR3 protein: CASSQGAGNTIYF

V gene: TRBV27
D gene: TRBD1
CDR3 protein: CASIYTGGRDTEAFF

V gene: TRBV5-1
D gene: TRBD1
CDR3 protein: CASSSTGEAGNSPLHF

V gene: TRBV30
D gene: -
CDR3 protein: CAWSPRVRWAQQDEKLFF

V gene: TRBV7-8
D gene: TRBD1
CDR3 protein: CASSIRTGGAGNEQFF

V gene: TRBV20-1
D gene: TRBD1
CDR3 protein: CSARLDRVYF

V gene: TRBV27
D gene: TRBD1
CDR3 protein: CASSAPGQGAREQYF

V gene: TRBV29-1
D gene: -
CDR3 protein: CSVPGSPGEQYF

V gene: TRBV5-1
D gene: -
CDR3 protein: CASSLIPGEDTEAFF

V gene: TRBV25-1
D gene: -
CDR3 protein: CASSGVKGLETQYF

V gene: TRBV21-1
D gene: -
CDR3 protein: CASTQGQGGYGYTF

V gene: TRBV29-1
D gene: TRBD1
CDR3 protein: CSVEPGQGADDTQYF

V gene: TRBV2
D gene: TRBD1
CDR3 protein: CASTAGGGHNQPQHF

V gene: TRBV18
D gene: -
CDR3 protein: CASSREDSNQPQHF

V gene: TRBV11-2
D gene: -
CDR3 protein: CASSSFQVSNTEAFF

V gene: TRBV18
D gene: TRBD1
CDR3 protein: CASSPATGVTDTQYF

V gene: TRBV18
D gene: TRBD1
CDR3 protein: CASSPRGQGDEKLFF

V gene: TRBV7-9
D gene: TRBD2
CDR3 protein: CASSLTSGSRNEQFF

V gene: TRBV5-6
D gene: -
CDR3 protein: CASSGLTGWEQYF

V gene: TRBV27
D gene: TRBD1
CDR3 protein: CASSFGTDYNEQFF

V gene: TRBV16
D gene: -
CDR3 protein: CASSSSGGIPNTEAFF

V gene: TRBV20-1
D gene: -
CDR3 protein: CSTGVWDEQFF

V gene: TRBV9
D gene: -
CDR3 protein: CASSVESGTYNEQFF

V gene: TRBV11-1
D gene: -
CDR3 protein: CASSSRTGMEKLFF